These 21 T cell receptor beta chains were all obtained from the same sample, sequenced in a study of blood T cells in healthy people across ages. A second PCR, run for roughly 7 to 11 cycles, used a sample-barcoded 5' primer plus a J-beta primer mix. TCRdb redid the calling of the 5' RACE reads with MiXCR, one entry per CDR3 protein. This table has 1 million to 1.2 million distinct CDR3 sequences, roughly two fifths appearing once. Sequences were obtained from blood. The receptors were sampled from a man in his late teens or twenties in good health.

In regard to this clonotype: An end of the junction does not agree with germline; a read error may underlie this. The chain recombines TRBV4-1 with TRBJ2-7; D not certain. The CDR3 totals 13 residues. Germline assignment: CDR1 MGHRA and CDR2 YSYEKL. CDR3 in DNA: TGCGCCAGCAGCCAAGACGATGGGCGAGAGCAGTGCTTC. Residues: CASSQDDGREQCF.

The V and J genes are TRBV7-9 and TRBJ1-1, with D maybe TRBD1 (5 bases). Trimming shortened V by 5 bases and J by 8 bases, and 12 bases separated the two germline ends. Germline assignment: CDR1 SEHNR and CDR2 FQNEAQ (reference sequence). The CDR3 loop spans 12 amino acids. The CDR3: CASSTHHREAFF. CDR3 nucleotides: TGTGCCAGCAGCACCCACCACAGGGAAGCTTTCTTT. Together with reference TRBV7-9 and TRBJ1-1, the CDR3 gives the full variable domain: DTGVSQNPRHKITKRGQNVTFRCDPISEHNRLYWYRQTLGQGPEFLTYFQNEAQLEKSRLLSDRFSAERPKGSFSTLEIQRTEQGDSAMYLCASSTHHREAFFGQGTRLTVV.

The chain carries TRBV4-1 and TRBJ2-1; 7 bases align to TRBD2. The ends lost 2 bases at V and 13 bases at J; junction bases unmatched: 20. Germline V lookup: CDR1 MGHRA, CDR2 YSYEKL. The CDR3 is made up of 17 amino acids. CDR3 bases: TGCGCCAGCAGCCAATGGGTCCCGCGGGGGAATAAGGAGACCCAGTTCTTC. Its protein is CASSQWVPRGNKETQFF.

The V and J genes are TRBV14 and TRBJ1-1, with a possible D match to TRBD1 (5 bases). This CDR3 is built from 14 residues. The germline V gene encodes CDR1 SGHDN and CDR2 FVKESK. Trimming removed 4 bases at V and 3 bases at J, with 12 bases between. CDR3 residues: CASSPIGGYTEAFF. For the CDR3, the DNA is TGTGCCAGCAGCCCTATCGGGGGTTACACTGAAGCTTTCTTT.

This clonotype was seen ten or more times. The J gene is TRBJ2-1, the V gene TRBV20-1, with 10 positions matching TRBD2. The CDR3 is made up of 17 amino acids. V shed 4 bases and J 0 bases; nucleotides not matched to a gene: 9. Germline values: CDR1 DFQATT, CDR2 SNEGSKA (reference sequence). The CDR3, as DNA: TGCAGTGCTAAACTAGCGGGGCCGGAAAGCTCCTACAATGAGCAGTTCTTC. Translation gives CSAKLAGPESSYNEQFF.

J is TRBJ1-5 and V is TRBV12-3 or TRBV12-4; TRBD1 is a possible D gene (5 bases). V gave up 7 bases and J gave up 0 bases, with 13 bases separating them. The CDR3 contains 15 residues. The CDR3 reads CASTLGRPSNQPQHF. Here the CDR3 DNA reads TGTGCCAGCACTTTGGGACGTCCTAGCAATCAGCCCCAGCATTTT.

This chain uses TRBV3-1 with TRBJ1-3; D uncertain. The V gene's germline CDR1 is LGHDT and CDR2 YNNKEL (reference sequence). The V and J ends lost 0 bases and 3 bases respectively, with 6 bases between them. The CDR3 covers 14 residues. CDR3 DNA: TGTGCCAGCAGCCAAGATCACGGTGGAAACACCATATATTTT. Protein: CASSQDHGGNTIYF.

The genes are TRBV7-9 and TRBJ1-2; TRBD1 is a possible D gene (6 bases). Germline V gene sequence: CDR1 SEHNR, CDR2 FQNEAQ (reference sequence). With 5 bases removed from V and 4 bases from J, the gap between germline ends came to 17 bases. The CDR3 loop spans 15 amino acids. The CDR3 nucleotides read TGTGCCAGCAGCCCAACCGTACAGGGTTCCTATGGCTACACCTTC. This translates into CASSPTVQGSYGYTF.

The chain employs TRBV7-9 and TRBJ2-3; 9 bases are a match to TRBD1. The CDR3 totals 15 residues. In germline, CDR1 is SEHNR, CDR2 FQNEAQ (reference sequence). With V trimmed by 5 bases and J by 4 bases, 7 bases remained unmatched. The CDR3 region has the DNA TGTGCCAGCAGCCCGGGACAGGGTCACTCAGATACGCAGTATTTT. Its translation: CASSPGQGHSDTQYF.

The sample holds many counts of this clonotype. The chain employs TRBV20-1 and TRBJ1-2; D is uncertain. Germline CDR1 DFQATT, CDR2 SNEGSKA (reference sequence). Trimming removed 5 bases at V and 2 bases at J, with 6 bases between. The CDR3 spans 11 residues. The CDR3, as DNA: TGCAGTGCTCCAAAAAACTATGGCTACACCTTC. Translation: CSAPKNYGYTF.

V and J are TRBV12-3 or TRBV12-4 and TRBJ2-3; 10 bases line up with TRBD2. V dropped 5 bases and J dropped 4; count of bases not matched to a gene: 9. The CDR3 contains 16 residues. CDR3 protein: CASSLIAGGSADTQYF. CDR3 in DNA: TGTGCCAGCAGTCTTATAGCGGGGGGCTCGGCAGATACGCAGTATTTT.

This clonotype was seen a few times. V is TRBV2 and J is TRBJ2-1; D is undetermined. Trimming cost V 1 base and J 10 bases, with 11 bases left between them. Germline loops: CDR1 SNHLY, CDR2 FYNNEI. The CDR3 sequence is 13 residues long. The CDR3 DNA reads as TGTGCCAGCAGTGAAGTTTCAGTTGGGGAGCAGTTCTTC. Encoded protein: CASSEVSVGEQFF.

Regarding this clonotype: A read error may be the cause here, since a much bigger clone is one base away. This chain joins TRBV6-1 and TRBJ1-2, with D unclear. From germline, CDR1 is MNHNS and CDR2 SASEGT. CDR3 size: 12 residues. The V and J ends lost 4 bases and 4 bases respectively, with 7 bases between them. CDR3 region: CASSVDRYGYTF. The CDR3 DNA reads TGTGCCAGCAGTGTGGACCGCTATGGCTACACCTTC.

In DNA form, the CDR3 reads TGTGCCAGCAGCCAAGGGGACAGGGGGGCAAATCAGCCCCAGCATTTT. This gives the protein CASSQGDRGANQPQHF. The chain carries TRBV3-1 and TRBJ1-5, with 11 bases lining up with TRBD1. The V segment lost 1 base and the J segment 4 bases; nucleotides outside the gene matches: 3. The germline V gene encodes CDR1 LGHDT and CDR2 YNNKEL (reference sequence). This CDR3 has 16 residues.

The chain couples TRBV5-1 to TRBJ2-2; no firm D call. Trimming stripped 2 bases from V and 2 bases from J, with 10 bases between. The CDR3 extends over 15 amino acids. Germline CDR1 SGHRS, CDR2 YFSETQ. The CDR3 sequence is CASSFQLSNTGELFF. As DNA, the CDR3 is TGCGCCAGCAGCTTCCAGCTCTCAAACACCGGGGAGCTGTTTTTT.

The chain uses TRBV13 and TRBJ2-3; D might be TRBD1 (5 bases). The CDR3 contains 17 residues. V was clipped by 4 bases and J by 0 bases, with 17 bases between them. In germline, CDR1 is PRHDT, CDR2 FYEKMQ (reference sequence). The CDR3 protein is CASSCPGHPSSTDTQYF. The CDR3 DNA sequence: TGTGCCAGCAGCTGCCCTGGACACCCTTCTAGCACAGATACGCAGTATTTT.

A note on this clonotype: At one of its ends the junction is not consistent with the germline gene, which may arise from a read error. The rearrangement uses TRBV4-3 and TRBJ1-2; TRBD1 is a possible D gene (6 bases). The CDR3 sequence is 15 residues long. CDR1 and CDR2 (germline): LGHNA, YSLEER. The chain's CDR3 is CAGSQDEGDSYGYTF. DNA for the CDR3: TGCGCCGGCAGCCAAGATGAGGGGGATTCCTATGGCTACACCTTC.

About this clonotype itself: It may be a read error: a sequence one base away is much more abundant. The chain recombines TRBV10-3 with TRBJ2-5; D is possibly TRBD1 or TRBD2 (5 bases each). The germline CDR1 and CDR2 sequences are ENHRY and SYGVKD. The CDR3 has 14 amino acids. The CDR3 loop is CAISVGTAQGTQYF. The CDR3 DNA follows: TGTGCCATCAGCGTCGGGACGGCTCAAGGGACCCAGTACTTC.

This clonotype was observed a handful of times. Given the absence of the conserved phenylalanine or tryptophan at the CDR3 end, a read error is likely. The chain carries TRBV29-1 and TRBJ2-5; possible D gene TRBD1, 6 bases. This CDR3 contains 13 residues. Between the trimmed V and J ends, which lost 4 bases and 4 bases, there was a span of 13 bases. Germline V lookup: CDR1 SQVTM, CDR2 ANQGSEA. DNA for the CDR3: TGCAGCGTTGCAAAAGGGGGTGCAGAGACCCAGTACTCC. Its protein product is CSVAKGGAETQYS.

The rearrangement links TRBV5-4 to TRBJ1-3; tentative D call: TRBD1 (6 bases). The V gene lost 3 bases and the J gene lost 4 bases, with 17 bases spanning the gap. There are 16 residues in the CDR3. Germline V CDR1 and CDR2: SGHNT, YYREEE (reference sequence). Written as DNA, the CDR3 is TGTGCCAGCAGCTGGGGGGCAGGAAACTCCGGAAACACCATATATTTT. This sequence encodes CASSWGAGNSGNTIYF.

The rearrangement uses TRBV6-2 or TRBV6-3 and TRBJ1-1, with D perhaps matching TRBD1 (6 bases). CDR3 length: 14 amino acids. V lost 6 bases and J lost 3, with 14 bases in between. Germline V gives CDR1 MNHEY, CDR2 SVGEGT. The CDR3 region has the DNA TGTGCCAGCAGAACAGGGTATGAATACACTGAAGCTTTCTTT. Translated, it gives CASRTGYEYTEAFF.